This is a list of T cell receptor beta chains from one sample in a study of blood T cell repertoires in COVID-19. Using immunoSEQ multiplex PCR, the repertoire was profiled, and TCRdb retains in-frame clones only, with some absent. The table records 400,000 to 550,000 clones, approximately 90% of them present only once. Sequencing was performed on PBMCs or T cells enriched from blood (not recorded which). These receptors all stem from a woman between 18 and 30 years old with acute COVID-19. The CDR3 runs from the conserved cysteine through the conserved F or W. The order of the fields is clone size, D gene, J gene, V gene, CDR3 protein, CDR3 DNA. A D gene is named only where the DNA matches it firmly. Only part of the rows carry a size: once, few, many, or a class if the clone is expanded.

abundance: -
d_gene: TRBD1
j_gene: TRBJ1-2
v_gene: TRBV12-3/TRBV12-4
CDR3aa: CASSLDRGGGYTF
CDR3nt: TGTGCCAGCAGTTTAGACAGGGGAGGTGGCTACACCTTC

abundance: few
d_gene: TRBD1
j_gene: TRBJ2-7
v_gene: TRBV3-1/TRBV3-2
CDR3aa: CASSYPGQGSYEQYF
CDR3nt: TGTGCCAGCAGCTATCCGGGACAGGGATCCTACGAGCAGTACTTC

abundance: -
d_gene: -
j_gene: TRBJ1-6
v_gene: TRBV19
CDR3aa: CASSIQGHSPLHF
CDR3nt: TGTGCCAGTAGTATCCAGGGGCATTCACCCCTCCACTTT

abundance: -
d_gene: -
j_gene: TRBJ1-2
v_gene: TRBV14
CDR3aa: CASSQVGRSNYGYTF
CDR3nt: TGTGCCAGCAGCCAAGTCGGCAGGTCTAACTATGGCTACACCTTC

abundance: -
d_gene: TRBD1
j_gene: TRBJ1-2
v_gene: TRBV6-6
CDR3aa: CASSYSWTGEVGYTF
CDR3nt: TGTGCCAGCAGTTACTCGTGGACAGGGGAGGTTGGCTACACCTTC

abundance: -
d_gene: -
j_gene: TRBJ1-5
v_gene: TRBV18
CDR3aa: CASSPNEDSQPQHF
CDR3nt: TGTGCCAGCTCCCCTAACGAGGATTCCCAGCCCCAGCATTTT

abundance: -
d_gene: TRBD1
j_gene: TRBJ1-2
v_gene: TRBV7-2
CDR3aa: CASSQNRGQASYTF
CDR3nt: TGTGCCAGCAGCCAGAATAGGGGGCAGGCGAGCTACACCTTC

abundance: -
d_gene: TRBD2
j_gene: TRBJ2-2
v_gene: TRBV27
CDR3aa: CASSTYRVSSGQNTGELFF
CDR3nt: TGTGCCAGCAGCACCTACAGGGTTTCTAGCGGGCAGAACACCGGGGAGCTGTTTTTT

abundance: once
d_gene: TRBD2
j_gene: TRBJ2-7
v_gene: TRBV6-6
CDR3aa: CASSSVSGGSYEQYF
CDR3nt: TGTGCCAGCAGTTCGGTGTCGGGAGGATCCTACGAGCAGTACTTC

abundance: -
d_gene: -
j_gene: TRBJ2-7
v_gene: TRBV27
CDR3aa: CASSYVGGYEQYF
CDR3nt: TGTGCCAGCAGTTATGTAGGGGGCTACGAGCAGTACTTC

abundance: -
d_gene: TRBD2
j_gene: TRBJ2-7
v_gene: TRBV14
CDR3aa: CASSQNPGLAHEQYF
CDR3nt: TGTGCCAGCAGCCAGAACCCGGGACTAGCCCACGAGCAGTACTTC

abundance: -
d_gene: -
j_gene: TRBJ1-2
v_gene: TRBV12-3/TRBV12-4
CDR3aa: CASSYEGGDGYTF
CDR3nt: TGTGCCAGCAGTTACGAGGGAGGGGATGGCTACACCTTC

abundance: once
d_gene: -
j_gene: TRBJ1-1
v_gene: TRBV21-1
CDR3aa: CASSGPTGFRTEAFF
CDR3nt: TGTGCCAGCAGCGGTCCGACAGGGTTTAGAACTGAAGCTTTCTTT

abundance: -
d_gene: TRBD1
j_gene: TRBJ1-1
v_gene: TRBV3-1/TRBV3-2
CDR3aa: CASSHTGGRVTEAFF
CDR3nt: TGTGCCAGCAGCCATACAGGGGGCAGGGTGACTGAAGCTTTCTTT

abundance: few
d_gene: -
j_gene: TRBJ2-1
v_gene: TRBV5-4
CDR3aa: CASSLKTGIAPYEQFF
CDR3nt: TGTGCCAGCAGCTTAAAAACAGGGATAGCTCCTTACGAGCAGTTCTTC

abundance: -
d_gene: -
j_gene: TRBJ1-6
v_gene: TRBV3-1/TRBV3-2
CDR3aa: CASSQGRDSPLHF
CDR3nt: TGTGCCAGCAGCCAAGGCAGGGATTCACCCCTCCACTTT

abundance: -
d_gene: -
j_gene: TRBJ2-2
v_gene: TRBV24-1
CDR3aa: CATSESGELFF
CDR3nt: TGTGCCACCAGTGAATCTGGGGAGCTGTTTTTT

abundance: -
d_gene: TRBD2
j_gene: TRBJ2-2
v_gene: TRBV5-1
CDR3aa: CASRGKAGGTGELFF
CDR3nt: TGCGCCAGCAGAGGAAAAGCGGGAGGAACCGGGGAGCTGTTTTTT

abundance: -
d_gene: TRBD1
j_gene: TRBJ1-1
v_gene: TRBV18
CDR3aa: CASSRLGTGLDTEAFF
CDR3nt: TGTGCCAGCTCACGACTAGGGACAGGGTTGGACACTGAAGCTTTCTTT